This T cell receptor beta chain was identified during a study of T cell responses to AZD1222 COVID-19 vaccine (dated by TCRdb to about 2021). General notes on the study: AZD1222 recipients with second doses at about 4 weeks or about 12 weeks were pooled, because spike-specific TCR depth and breadth did not differ between schedules. A total of 230 to 250 trial participants underwent TCR sequencing, of whom about 210 had received two doses of AZD1222 and approximately 25 had received two doses of the MenACWY control vaccine. Trial participants were enrolled by age into 18-55, 56-69 and 70-plus year subgroups, with about 150, 28 and 57 TCR-sequenced participants respectively.

Regarding this clone: There is no known antigen for this receptor. No much larger clonotype is one base removed from it; base qualities were not supplied.

The time point label, read with the paper, signifies: baseline before first vaccination. Vaccinee samples were obtained from the UK trials COV001 and COV002, which included a single-blind randomized controlled phase 2/3 trial of AZD1222 (ChAdOx1 nCoV-19) in healthy adults. Trial participant PBMC samples were collected at day 0 and day 28 after the second dose for TCRbeta chain sequencing. On the study overall, not on this receptor specifically: Spike-specific TCR breadth and depth rose significantly after two AZD1222 doses compared with day 0 and with MenACWY recipients. Most participants were white British and females outnumbered males, and the authors suggested that clonal diversity may have been underestimated. CD4 TCRs associated with the vaccine covered the entire spike protein, and the dominant responses were in regions 160-218 and 743-854. No day 14 peak-response samples were available, so repertoires were characterized only after the peak T cell response. The 56-69-year group was small, and its depth increase did not reach significance, likely because of low power. Reportedly, close to half of the unique spike-specific TCRs recognized epitopes lying outside the regions that are mutated in the B.1.351 and B.1.1.7 variants. Only five or six AZD1222 recipients were SARS-CoV-2 seropositive at baseline, limiting conclusions about previously exposed vaccinees.

The CDR3 regions of human TCRbeta chains were subjected to immunosequencing. In the paper's pipeline: Repertoire TCRs were matched against a reference library of SARS-CoV-2-specific TCRs generated with the MIRA antigen-specificity platform. Breadth meant the fraction of unique TCRs that were SARS-CoV-2-associated, whereas depth meant the fraction of total T cells that were SARS-CoV-2-associated. Using the MIRA data, every spike-specific TCR was mapped to the spike region that the TCR reacted to and assigned to either a CD4 or a CD8 class. Log10-transformed breadth and depth values were compared by one-way ANOVA with Sidak's multiple comparisons tests. TCRdb mirrors the immuneACCESS table, restricted to in-frame sequences. Some clones are absent from its copies; in checked studies, under half trace to an unresolved V gene, and the reason for the others is unknown. That table is the source of V, J and clone size, and D and trimming were worked out from the DNA. The sample table lists some 110,000 clones, more than 75% of them with a count of one. Clones ranked in the top ten supply approximately 5% of the sample.

The CDR3 holds 13 amino acids from the cysteine to the phenylalanine. Only the CDR3 region is kept as DNA, spanning 39 bases read in frame from base 1. V is pared back by 4 bases and J by 5 bases, with 8 bases lying between the germline termini. Sequences SNHLY (CDR1) and FYNNEI (CDR2) are obtained from the germline V gene. This TCR was sampled from an adult in good health. The sequence links TRBV2 to TRBJ1-4, with TRBD1 as a weak D call on 6 bases. The sequenced sample was peripheral blood, obtained on day 0 of AZD1222 vaccination. In nucleotides, the sequence is TGTGCCAGCAGTGGTACAGGGAATGAAAAACTGTTTTTT. Its protein reads: CASSGTGNEKLFF.